This T cell receptor (beta chain) emerged from a study of vaccination effects on CD4 cells after COVID-19. About this clone itself: Its antigen remains unidentified.

The CDR3 spans 14 residues. V was trimmed by 6 bases and J by 9 bases, leaving 15 bases between them. Germline-derived CDR1 and CDR2 are MRHNA and SNTAGT. Method: immunoSEQ multiplex PCR; TCRdb's copy keeps in-frame clones and lacks some. The sample includes tens of thousands of clones, 76% of them seen just once. Within the ViraFEST assay, antigen-specific CD4+ T cells underwent expansion with viral peptide pools prior to sequencing. The authors isolated CD4+ T cells after roughly eleven days of culture. The individual was infected with SARS-CoV-2 between March and December 2020, as confirmed by PCR. Some 2.1 million PBMC per well received 10 IU/ml IL-2 and around 11 ug/ml peptides in culture. The authors exchanged half the medium for IL-2 medium on days 3 and 7.

This chain joins TRBV6-4 and TRBJ1-6; no clear D. This sequence was found in a human donor who had a prior SARS-CoV-2 infection. The source material was CD4+ T cells from PBMCs cultured with HIV peptides, sampled before COVID-19 vaccination. Subset here: HIV-1 Nef peptide pool negative control/reference culture. This chain's CDR3 is CASSPTTNISPLHF. CDR3 bases: TGTGCCAGCAGCCCTACTACTAACATTTCACCCCTCCACTTT.